The clone carrying this T cell receptor beta chain was seen only a few times. What it binds is unknown. Every sampled donor was Caucasian and healthy. A universal primer site was incorporated via template switching, and the cDNA contained unique molecular identifiers. From the 5' RACE reads, TCRdb called clonotypes with MiXCR, one entry per CDR3 protein. The sample has 1.5 million to 2 million distinct CDR3 sequences, roughly 35% seen once. These data come from a study of identical twins. Study-wide results and caveats: Zero-insertion findings could be partly confounded by invariant cells (MAIT and iNKT cells). Surplus twin overlap in beta out-of-frame sequences was less pronounced.

CDR3 length: 15 residues. V was clipped by 6 bases and J by 1 base; unmatched bases: 8. Germline V lookup: CDR1 MNHNY, CDR2 SVGAGI (reference sequence). This TCR was sampled from a newborn girl in good health. Sequenced input: cord blood. The chain combines TRBV6-6 with TRBJ2-5, with 7 bases that match TRBD2. The CDR3 DNA reads as TGTGCCAGCAGGAAAATCGGGACTATCCAAGAGACCCAGTACTTC. Translating it yields CASRKIGTIQETQYF.